This T cell receptor delta chain emerged from a study of gammadelta T cells in human blood. The CDR3 sequence is 19 residues long. Trimming cost V 3 bases and J 0 bases; bases outside gene matches: 10. Germline V gene lookup returns CDR1 GEAIGNYY and CDR2 EKD. On this clone itself: A far larger clone is off by one base, so a read error is likely.

TCRdb made new clone calls on the RT-PCR reads using CATT. The repertoire holds 770 or so delta-chain clones, with about 32% as singletons. The clonotype was recovered from a human donor. The specimen was Vgamma9Vdelta2 gamma-delta T cells from infant blood. This rearrangement joins TRDV2 to TRDJ3; 7 positions match TRDD3. The CDR3 loop is CACDALVGEISWDTRQMFF. The DNA of the CDR3 is TGTGCCTGTGACGCCCTGGTGGGGGAAATCTCCTGGGACACCCGACAGATGTTTTTC.